The present entry profiles one T cell receptor beta chain with its context. Its antigen remains unknown. Germline loops: CDR1 SEHNR, CDR2 FQNEAQ (reference sequence). The V gene lost 5 bases and the J gene lost 8 bases, with 21 bases spanning the gap. There are 16 residues in the CDR3. This sample was taken from a study of siplizumab effects on memory and regulatory T cells. Study observations and caveats: Mappable alloreactive CD4+ clones were on average around 69% Treg-derived with siplizumab, roughly 25% in controls.

This table comes from immunoSEQ multiplex PCR, and its TCRdb copy is limited to in-frame clones, with some not included. The sample has over 100,000 clones; about 90% are singletons. The chain joins TRBV7-9 to TRBJ1-4, with unresolved D. Sequenced: Tregs sorted from blood. The clonotype comes from a human donor in good health. This CDR3 reads CASSPPNSLVREKLFF. The CDR3 DNA reads TGTGCCAGCAGCCCACCCAATTCATTAGTTAGAGAAAAACTGTTTTTT. The full variable domain, in which reference TRBV7-9 and TRBJ1-4 provide the parts outside the CDR3, is DTGVSQNPRHKITKRGQNVTFRCDPISEHNRLYWYRQTLGQGPEFLTYFQNEAQLEKSRLLSDRFSAERPKGSFSTLEIQRTEQGDSAMYLCASSPPNSLVREKLFFGSGTQLSVL.